Described below is a single T cell receptor beta chain sequence and its context. TCRdb re-called the reads with MiXCR, one entry per CDR3 protein. The data show fewer than 550,000 distinct CDR3 sequences, about 15% seen once. This sample was taken from a study of T cell repertoires in cytomegalovirus infection. The CDR3 loop spans 14 amino acids. Germline CDR1 reads SGHRS; CDR2 reads YFSETQ. Trimming cost V 0 bases and J 3 bases, with 9 bases left between them. The V gene is TRBV5-1, the J gene TRBJ1-1, with D hard to call. Sequences were obtained from CD8+ T cells from PBMCs. The clonotype comes from a human donor in good health (CMV status not recorded). Some clones in this sample may be carry-over from other donors' samples. CDR3 amino acids: CASSLAEGYTEAFF. CDR3 bases: TGCGCCAGCAGCTTGGCCGAAGGGTACACTGAAGCTTTCTTT.